The rows below give T cell receptor beta chains drawn from one sample of a study of blood T cell repertoires in COVID-19. Clones were sequenced by immunoSEQ multiplex PCR, and TCRdb holds only the in-frame ones, with some missing. Counted here are approximately 250,000 clones, roughly 86% occurring once; the ten biggest clones make up 3.6%. The material sequenced was peripheral blood. The source is a man aged 18 to 29 with active or convalescent COVID-19. The CDR3 runs from the conserved cysteine through the conserved F or W. D genes are given only for firm matches. Part of the rows lack a size; the others show once, few, many or a class for expanded clones.

TRBV9	TRBD2	.	TRBJ2-3	CASSFLAGAGTDTQYF	TGTGCCAGCAGCTTCTTAGCGGGGGCGGGCACAGATACGCAGTATTTT
TRBV21-1	.	few	TRBJ1-5	CASSRGTGGKQPQHF	TGTGCCAGCAGCCGGGGGACAGGGGGGAAACAGCCCCAGCATTTT
TRBV2	TRBD1	.	TRBJ1-4	CASILGDRGLGKLFF	TGTGCCAGCATATTGGGCGACAGGGGTTTAGGGAAACTGTTTTTT
TRBV7-9	TRBD1	.	TRBJ1-4	CASSRQGAEEKLFF	TGTGCCAGCAGCCGACAGGGGGCCGAAGAAAAACTGTTTTTT
TRBV5-1	.	.	TRBJ2-4	CASSLEDSGSIQYF	TGCGCCAGCAGCTTGGAGGACAGTGGTAGCATTCAGTACTTC
TRBV30	.	.	TRBJ1-1	CAWTGRGRTEAFF	TGTGCCTGGACGGGGAGGGGCAGGACTGAAGCTTTCTTT
TRBV7-2	.	.	TRBJ1-5	CASSARMGGQPQHF	TGTGCCAGCAGCGCCCGAATGGGGGGACAGCCCCAGCATTTT
TRBV13	.	.	TRBJ2-7	CASSLGHSYEQYF	TGTGCCAGCAGCTTGGGGCACTCCTACGAGCAGTACTTC
TRBV10-3	.	once	TRBJ1-1	CAISESGGNTEAFF	TGTGCCATCAGTGAGTCGGGGGGAAACACTGAAGCTTTCTTT
TRBV18	.	.	TRBJ2-7	CASSPGPGPYEQYF	TGTGCCAGCTCACCAGGCCCAGGCCCTTACGAGCAGTACTTC
TRBV5-6	TRBD1	.	TRBJ2-7	CASSFRTGGIEQYF	TGTGCCAGCAGCTTCCGGACAGGGGGCATCGAGCAGTACTTC
TRBV5-4	TRBD1	.	TRBJ2-7	CASSPRQGGLEQYF	TGTGCCAGCAGCCCCCGACAGGGTGGTCTTGAGCAGTACTTC
TRBV30	TRBD2	.	TRBJ2-5	CAWSGREGGETQYF	TGTGCCTGGAGTGGCCGGGAGGGCGGAGAGACCCAGTACTTC
TRBV6-5	TRBD1	.	TRBJ1-1	CASSYPGTGGKSEAFF	TGTGCCAGCAGTTACCCTGGGACAGGGGGCAAGTCTGAAGCTTTCTTT
TRBV3-1/TRBV3-2	.	.	TRBJ1-4	CASSQRGGVEKLFF	TGTGCCAGCAGCCAACGAGGGGGGGTTGAAAAACTGTTTTTT
TRBV2	.	.	TRBJ1-4	CASATGSALTNEKLFF	TGTGCCAGCGCCACAGGGAGCGCCTTGACTAATGAAAAACTGTTTTTT
TRBV30	TRBD1	.	TRBJ1-5	CAWRGQGTQYQPQHF	TGTGCCTGGAGGGGACAGGGGACACAGTATCAGCCCCAGCATTTT